This is a list of T cell receptor beta chains from one sample in a study of identical twins. TCRdb re-derived calls from the 5' RACE reads in MiXCR, one entry per CDR3 protein. The table records under 250,000 distinct CDR3 sequences, 6% to 8% of them present only once. The same sample was also studied in work on yellow fever vaccine responses in identical twins.

Specimen: CD8+ T cells sorted from blood. The source is a woman between 18 and 29 years old in good health. The CDR3 runs from the conserved cysteine through the conserved F or W. A D gene is named only where the DNA matches it firmly. Size is stated for part of the rows, as once, few or many counts, or as a class when the clone is expanded.

TRBD2 TRBJ2-3 NA TRBV4-2 CASSLSTSDTDTQYF TGTGCCAGCAGCCTTTCGACTAGCGACACAGATACGCAGTATTTT
TRBD1 TRBJ1-2 many TRBV29-1 CSVEGTGEPMRGYTF TGCAGCGTTGAAGGGACAGGGGAGCCTATGCGGGGCTACACCTTC
TRBD2 TRBJ2-5 many TRBV7-9 CASSIGTSGYQETQYF TGTGCCAGCAGCATCGGGACTAGCGGGTACCAAGAGACCCAGTACTTC
TRBD2 TRBJ2-1 NA TRBV19 CASSTTLRGGYNEQFF TGTGCCAGTAGTACCACCCTCCGGGGAGGGTACAATGAGCAGTTCTTC
TRBD2 TRBJ2-7 NA TRBV6-5 CASSWSSGASYEQYF TGTGCCAGCAGTTGGTCTAGCGGAGCCTCCTACGAGCAGTACTTC
TRBD2 TRBJ2-3 NA TRBV27 CASSSSGMGGDTQYF TGTGCCAGCAGCTCTAGCGGGATGGGGGGAGATACGCAGTATTTT
TRBD2 TRBJ2-5 many TRBV7-8 CASSLVGLAGAQETQYF TGTGCCAGCAGCTTAGTCGGGCTAGCGGGGGCACAAGAGACCCAGTACTTC
TRBD1 TRBJ2-3 NA TRBV5-1 CASSSWDRDTDTQYF TGCGCCAGCAGCTCGTGGGACAGGGACACAGATACGCAGTATTTT
NA TRBJ2-7 many TRBV4-1 CASSSGGEGLHYEQYF TGCGCCAGCAGCTCCGGAGGGGAAGGCTTACACTACGAGCAGTACTTC
NA TRBJ2-7 many TRBV20-1 CSARDENSDYEQYF TGCAGTGCTAGAGACGAGAACTCAGACTACGAGCAGTACTTC
NA TRBJ2-1 NA TRBV6-1 CASSEGFNEQFF TGTGCCAGCAGTGAAGGATTTAATGAGCAGTTCTTC
NA TRBJ1-1 NA TRBV7-9 CASSLVGRGITEAFF TGTGCCAGCAGCTTAGTCGGCAGGGGTATCACTGAAGCTTTCTTT
TRBD1 TRBJ2-7 NA TRBV6-2/TRBV6-3 CASSLPGGVDEQYF TGTGCCAGCAGTTTGCCAGGGGGCGTCGACGAGCAGTACTTC
NA TRBJ2-1 NA TRBV7-8 CASSPGAGPNEQFF TGTGCCAGCAGCCCGGGGGCGGGGCCTAATGAGCAGTTCTTC
NA TRBJ2-2 many TRBV5-1 CASSLVSGRNTGELFF TGCGCCAGCAGCTTGGTATCCGGGAGGAACACCGGGGAGCTGTTTTTT
TRBD1 TRBJ2-1 many TRBV18 CASSPKTGGKAGETYNEQFF TGTGCCAGCTCACCCAAGACAGGGGGCAAGGCGGGAGAAACCTACAATGAGCAGTTCTTC
TRBD1 TRBJ1-1 NA TRBV28 CASSLYPGQGNTEAFF TGTGCCAGCAGTTTATACCCGGGACAGGGGAACACTGAAGCTTTCTTT
NA TRBJ1-2 NA TRBV10-2 CASSESPLNYGYTF TGCGCCAGCAGTGAGTCTCCGCTTAACTATGGCTACACCTTC
TRBD2 TRBJ2-2 NA TRBV27 CASSFDPGGAPGELFF TGTGCCAGCAGTTTTGATCCCGGGGGGGCCCCCGGGGAGCTGTTTTTT
NA TRBJ2-4 NA TRBV4-1 CASSQKPGQTNIQYF TGCGCCAGCAGCCAAAAGCCAGGACAGACAAACATTCAGTACTTC
NA TRBJ2-2 NA TRBV11-2 CASSLEALNTGELFF TGTGCCAGCAGCTTAGAGGCCCTGAACACCGGGGAGCTGTTTTTT
TRBD2 TRBJ2-3 many TRBV12-3/TRBV12-4 CASSLAERTDTQYF TGTGCCAGCAGTCTAGCGGAACGCACAGATACGCAGTATTTT
TRBD2 TRBJ2-3 many TRBV12-3/TRBV12-4 CASRAPGLAGDTQYF TGTGCCAGCAGGGCTCCGGGACTAGCGGGGGATACGCAGTATTTT
NA TRBJ2-7 NA TRBV27 CASSLAVTYEQYF TGTGCCAGCAGTTTGGCAGTTACCTACGAGCAGTACTTC
NA TRBJ1-1 many TRBV5-6 CASSVDPDTEAFF TGTGCCAGCAGCGTTGACCCGGACACTGAAGCTTTCTTT
NA TRBJ2-1 few TRBV20-1 CSAIYAGTWPNEQFF TGCAGTGCGATCTACGCGGGTACTTGGCCCAATGAGCAGTTCTTC
NA TRBJ2-7 NA TRBV9 CASRSPGNSYEQYF TGTGCCAGCAGGTCCCCGGGAAACTCCTACGAGCAGTACTTC
NA TRBJ2-1 few TRBV10-3 CAISEGVAREQFF TGTGCCATCAGTGAGGGCGTTGCGCGTGAGCAGTTCTTC